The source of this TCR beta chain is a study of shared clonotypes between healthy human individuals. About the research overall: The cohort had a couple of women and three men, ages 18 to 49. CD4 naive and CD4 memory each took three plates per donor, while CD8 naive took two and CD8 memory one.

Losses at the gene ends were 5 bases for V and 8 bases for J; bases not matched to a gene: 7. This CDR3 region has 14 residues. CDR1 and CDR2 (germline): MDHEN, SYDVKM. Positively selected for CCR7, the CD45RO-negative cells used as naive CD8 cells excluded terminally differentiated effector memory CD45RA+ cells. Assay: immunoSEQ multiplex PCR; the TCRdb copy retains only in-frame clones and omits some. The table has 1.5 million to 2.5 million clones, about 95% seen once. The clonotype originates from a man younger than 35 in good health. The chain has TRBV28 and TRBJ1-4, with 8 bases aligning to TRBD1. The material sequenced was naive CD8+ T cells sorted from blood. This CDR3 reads CASSVRGRREKLFF. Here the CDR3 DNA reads TGTGCCAGCAGTGTCAGGGGGCGTCGGGAAAAACTGTTTTTT.